These 22 T cell receptor beta chains were sequenced from one sample in a study of quantifying T cell responses using KT2 cells. In the study overall: cDNA was made from DNase-treated RNA using alpha and beta constant primers.

A single-stranded UMI oligo with SP2 sequence was ligated to cDNA 3' ends. An equimolar mix of RC1.1 and RC1.2 primed the beta chain across TRBC1 and TRBC2. Using its own MiXCR run on the UMI-ligation and nested PCR reads, TCRdb lists one record per CDR3 protein. The table lists tens of thousands of distinct CDR3 sequences, more than 7% of them singletons. The sequencing input was PBMCs spiked with cells of the T cell clone KT2. These receptors were collected from a human donor.

The table lists this clonotype with many counts. The chain has TRBV10-3 and TRBJ2-7; TRBD1 agrees at 7 bases. The CDR3 is 16 amino acids. Per germline, CDR1 ENHRY and CDR2 SYGVKD. J lost 0 bases, V lost 0 bases, and 5 bases had no gene match. This CDR3 is CAISESTGVGSYEQYF. In nucleotides, the CDR3 is TGTGCCATCAGTGAGTCCACAGGGGTCGGCTCCTACGAGCAGTACTTC.

This clonotype was seen at least ten times. V gene TRBV7-8 combines with J gene TRBJ1-4, with D perhaps matching TRBD1 (5 bases). The ends were cut back, 3 bases at V and 3 bases at J, with 11 bases in the middle. The CDR3 has 15 amino acids. Germline loops: CDR1 SGHVS, CDR2 FQNEAQ. As DNA, the CDR3 is TGTGCCAGCAGCTTTGGTGGGGGAGCTAATGAAAAACTGTTTTTT. Residues: CASSFGGGANEKLFF.

This clonotype was picked up many times. The chain employs TRBV5-4 and TRBJ2-7; 8 nucleotides agree with TRBD1. CDR1 is SGHNT and CDR2 is YYREEE in the germline V gene (reference sequence). The V gene end was trimmed by 9 bases and the J gene end by 0 bases; junction bases not matched to a gene: 5. CDR3 length: 13 residues. The DNA of the CDR3 is TGTGCCACTGGGACAGGAAACTCCTACGAGCAGTACTTC. Translation: CATGTGNSYEQYF. The variable domain in full, with the rest retrieved from reference TRBV5-4 and TRBJ2-7, is ETGVTQSPTHLIKTRGQQVTLRCSSQSGHNTVSWYQQALGQGPQFIFQYYREEENGRGNFPPRFSGLQFPNYSSELNVNALELDDSALYLCATGTGNSYEQYFGPGTRLTVT.

This clonotype appeared a few times. This sequence joins TRBV9 and TRBJ2-3; D perhaps matches TRBD1 (8 bases). Trimming removed 4 bases at V and 0 bases at J, with 15 bases between. This CDR3 is built from 16 residues. The germline V gene has CDR1 SGDLS and CDR2 YYNGEE. The CDR3 coding sequence is TGTGCCAGCAGCATCTACAGGGGGGGCAGCACAGATACGCAGTATTTT. Translation gives CASSIYRGGSTDTQYF. The whole variable domain, filled in from reference TRBV9 and TRBJ2-3, reads DSGVTQTPKHLITATGQRVTLRCSPRSGDLSVYWYQQSLDQGLQFLIQYYNGEERAKGNILERFSAQQFPDLHSELNLSSLELGDSALYFCASSIYRGGSTDTQYFGPGTRLTVL.

This clonotype was seen many times. This chain joins TRBV7-9 and TRBJ1-2, with TRBD1 identical over 7 bases. The trim removed 10 bases at V and 6 bases at J, leaving 11 bases unmatched. The germline V gene encodes CDR1 SEHNR and CDR2 FQNEAQ (reference sequence). This CDR3 has 13 amino acids. CDR3 residues: CATRGGTEDGYTF. CDR3 DNA: TGTGCCACCCGAGGGGGCACGGAGGATGGCTACACCTTC.

For this clonotype: A much larger clone is a single base away; this may be a read error. The V gene is TRBV20-1, the J gene TRBJ2-5, with 8 bases that match TRBD2. Germline assignment: CDR1 DFQATT and CDR2 SNEGSKA (reference sequence). J lost 5 bases, V lost 5 bases, and 13 bases had no gene match. There are 15 residues in the CDR3. CDR3 DNA sequence: TGCAGTGCTGCAAATCAAGCGGGAGCCGGGGAGACCCAGTACTTC. It specifies CSAANQAGAGETQYF.

This clonotype was recorded at least ten times. The chain joins TRBV28 to TRBJ2-7; D not certain. Germline-derived CDR1 and CDR2 are MDHEN and SYDVKM. Trimming removed 6 bases from V and 2 bases from J, with 14 bases in between. The CDR3 is made up of 14 amino acids. CDR3 protein: CASREYKTPYEQYF. DNA for the CDR3: TGTGCCAGCAGGGAGTACAAGACCCCCTACGAGCAGTACTTC.

Only a few counts were recorded for this clonotype. The V and J genes are TRBV4-2 and TRBJ2-4, with 9 positions matching TRBD1. Per the germline V gene, CDR1 is LGHNA and CDR2 is YNFKEQ. Trimming removed 1 base from V and 7 bases from J; junction bases left unmatched: 11. The CDR3 runs to 17 residues. The chain's CDR3 is CASSQGGTGRLSNIQYF. CDR3 coding DNA: TGTGCCAGCAGCCAAGGCGGGACAGGGCGTCTCTCCAACATTCAGTACTTC.

This clonotype was observed at least ten times. J is TRBJ1-2 and V is TRBV19, with TRBD1 as a possible D gene (5 bases). Deletions cut 7 bases from V and 1 base from J, with 16 bases between. Germline V gives CDR1 LNHDA, CDR2 SQIVND (reference sequence). There are 15 residues in the CDR3. The CDR3 is CASTEYGTHNYGYTF. The DNA for the CDR3 is TGTGCCAGTACCGAATACGGGACCCATAACTATGGCTACACCTTC.

This clonotype has ten or more counts. The gene calls are TRBV20-1 and TRBJ1-1, with TRBD1 as a possible D gene (6 bases). Germline lookup yields CDR1 DFQATT and CDR2 SNEGSKA (reference sequence). This CDR3 spans 13 amino acids. The V end was cut by 4 bases, the J end by 4 bases, with 13 bases between. The CDR3 protein is CSATDRMSTEAFF. For the CDR3, the DNA is TGCAGTGCTACCGACAGGATGAGCACTGAAGCTTTCTTT.

This clonotype was counted only a few times. The chain couples TRBV7-8 to TRBJ1-5, with D perhaps TRBD1 (6 bases). Germline lookup yields CDR1 SGHVS and CDR2 FQNEAQ. The CDR3 sequence is 15 residues long. Trimming shortened V by 1 base and J by 1 base, and 8 bases separated the two germline ends. The CDR3 is CASSLVGQSNQPQHF. CDR3 DNA sequence: TGTGCCAGCAGCTTAGTTGGACAGAGCAATCAGCCCCAGCATTTT.

This rearrangement joins TRBV29-1 to TRBJ2-3; TRBD1 is a possible D gene (6 bases). V shed 6 bases and J shed 4 bases, with 20 bases lying between them. CDR1 and CDR2 from the germline V gene are SQVTM and ANQGSEA. The CDR3 loop spans 15 amino acids. The CDR3, as DNA: TGCAGCGTCGTCATGACAGGATCAGGGCCAGATACGCAGTATTTT. Translating gives CSVVMTGSGPDTQYF.

This clonotype was observed many times. The V gene is TRBV29-1, the J gene TRBJ1-1; D is unresolved. Germline V gene lookup returns CDR1 SQVTM and CDR2 ANQGSEA. Trimming took off 5 bases at V and 4 bases at J, with 11 bases between the two ends. The CDR3 extends over 12 amino acids. DNA for the CDR3: TGCAGCGTTTTCGAGGGTGGCACTGAAGCTTTCTTT. Protein: CSVFEGGTEAFF. Variable domain in full (rest from reference TRBV29-1 and TRBJ1-1): SAVISQKPSRDICQRGTSLTIQCQVDSQVTMMFWYRQQPGQSLTLIATANQGSEATYESGFVIDKFPISRPNLTFSTLTVSNMSPEDSSIYLCSVFEGGTEAFFGQGTRLTVV.

This chain connects TRBV7-8 to TRBJ2-3; TRBD2 might be the D (7 bases). From germline, CDR1 is SGHVS and CDR2 FQNEAQ. Trimming removed 5 bases from V and 5 bases from J, with 20 bases in between. The CDR3 sequence is 16 residues long. CDR3 sequence (DNA): TGTGCCAGCAGCCAGCTCAAGGGGGGGGGCCGAGATACGCAGTATTTT. Amino acids: CASSQLKGGGRDTQYF.

This clonotype showed up many times. The chain uses TRBV15 and TRBJ1-2, with TRBD1 identical over 7 bases. The ends lost 7 bases at V and 5 bases at J; junction bases unmatched: 7. Germline V lookup: CDR1 LNHNV, CDR2 YYDKDF (reference sequence). CDR3 length: 13 amino acids. The CDR3 reads CATTGGQMYGYTF. The CDR3 region has the DNA TGTGCCACCACCGGGGGACAGATGTATGGCTACACCTTC. The full variable domain, in which reference TRBV15 and TRBJ1-2 provide the parts outside the CDR3, is DAMVIQNPRYQVTQFGKPVTLSCSQTLNHNVMYWYQQKSSQAPKLLFHYYDKDFNNEADTPDNFQSRRPNTSFCFLDIRSPGLGDTAMYLCATTGGQMYGYTFGSGTRLTVV.

The V call is TRBV10-2, the J call TRBJ2-5; D is perhaps TRBD1 or TRBD2 (5 bases each). This CDR3 is built from 15 residues. The V end was cut by 7 bases, the J end by 4 bases, with 19 bases between. From germline, CDR1 is WSHSY and CDR2 SAAADI. CDR3 DNA: TGCGCCAGCAAAGTAACCCCCGGGGACGGAGAGACCCAGTACTTC. Amino acid sequence: CASKVTPGDGETQYF.

This clonotype has a count of ten or more. The V gene is TRBV5-1, the J gene TRBJ1-2; the match to TRBD1 covers 7 bases. CDR1 is SGHRS and CDR2 is YFSETQ in the germline V gene. The J segment lost 8 bases and the V segment lost 4 bases, leaving 5 bases of the junction unmatched. The length of the CDR3 is 12 residues. DNA of the CDR3: TGCGCCAGCAGCCCTGACAGGGAAGGCTACACCTTC. This translates into CASSPDREGYTF.

In its sample, this clonotype was seen many times. The chain joins TRBV2 to TRBJ1-5; D not certain. Germline CDR1 SNHLY, CDR2 FYNNEI. Trimming left V 2 bases short and J 3 bases short, with 5 bases between. This CDR3 has 13 residues. The CDR3 DNA sequence: TGTGCCAGCAGTGAACAAATCAATCAGCCCCAGCATTTT. The encoded protein is CASSEQINQPQHF.

This clonotype was recorded many times. The chain's CDR3 is CASSSMIGTEAFF. In DNA form, the CDR3 reads TGTGCCAGCAGCTCCATGATAGGGACTGAAGCTTTCTTT. The chain couples TRBV7-3 to TRBJ1-1; D not certain. Germline loops: CDR1 SGHTA, CDR2 FQGTGA. The CDR3 length is 13 residues. V was trimmed by 4 bases and J by 5 bases, leaving 11 bases between them. Combining the CDR3 with reference TRBV7-3 and TRBJ1-1 gives the whole variable domain GAGVSQTPSNKVTEKGKYVELRCDPISGHTALYWYRQSLGQGPEFLIYFQGTGAADDSGLPNDRFFAVRPEGSVSTLKIQRTERGDSAVYLCASSSMIGTEAFFGQGTRLTVV.

At least ten counts were recorded for this clonotype. V gene TRBV20-1 combines with J gene TRBJ2-3; the D is unclear. CDR3 length: 11 residues. Germline V gene sequence: CDR1 DFQATT, CDR2 SNEGSKA (reference sequence). The V end was cut by 7 bases, the J end by 5 bases, with 10 bases between. The CDR3 DNA follows: TGCAGTGTTGGGGTATTAGATACGCAGTATTTT. This translates into CSVGVLDTQYF.

This clonotype was counted a few times. The V call is TRBV5-1, the J call TRBJ2-3, with D perhaps TRBD1 (5 bases). The CDR3 totals 14 residues. Germline CDR1 SGHRS, CDR2 YFSETQ. V was pared by 0 bases and J by 5 bases, with 10 bases between. The CDR3 loop is CASSLGGTKDTQYF. For the CDR3, the DNA is TGCGCCAGCAGCTTGGGGGGCACGAAAGATACGCAGTATTTT.

This clonotype appeared many times. This sequence joins TRBV10-3 and TRBJ2-7, with 11 bases that match TRBD2. Per germline, CDR1 ENHRY and CDR2 SYGVKD. The CDR3 covers 14 residues. Trimming at V came to 6 bases and at J to 5 bases, leaving 6 bases not matched to a gene. The CDR3 DNA reads TGTGCCATCAGGGGGACTAGCGGCCGTCACGAGCAGTACTTC. Amino acids: CAIRGTSGRHEQYF.